This record concerns one TCR beta chain sequence. Its antigen is unknown. The data stem from a study of cytomegalovirus exposure and HLA in healthy donors. Study-level points and caveats: Reportedly, fewer N-insertions than the approximately 700-donor mean appeared in an Asian-associated ancestry cluster in a later analysis. A link between a missense DCLRE1C variant and TCR beta V- and J-gene trimming emerged from a later analysis. Presence/absence analyses supposed approximately even sequencing depth among donors. Being productive about 90% or about 30% of the time was typical of most TCR beta V segments in an earlier analysis.

The germline gives CDR1 SGHTA, CDR2 FQGNSA. This CDR3 region has 15 residues. J lost 4 bases, V lost 0 bases, and 2 bases had no gene match. The PCR was carried out with 60 Vbeta primers and 13 Jbeta primers. The assay was immunoSEQ multiplex PCR, and TCRdb's table has in-frame clones only and misses some. Of 170,000 or so clones listed, 83% are singletons. The source material was PBMCs. The chain employs TRBV7-2 and TRBJ1-4; TRBD1 matches 7 bases. The sequence was collected from a middle-aged man in good health and CMV-seronegative. Written as DNA, the CDR3 is TGTGCCAGCAGCTTAGCCAGGGGGAATAATGAAAAACTGTTTTTT. This codes for CASSLARGNNEKLFF.